The clone carrying this T cell receptor beta chain was counted a single time. This sample was included in a study of T cell responses to AZD1222 COVID-19 vaccine. V lost 6 bases and J lost 0, with 15 bases in between. Germline CDR1 is MDHEN and CDR2 is SYDVKM. This CDR3 spans 16 amino acids. Produced via immunoSEQ multiplex PCR; TCRdb's table is partial and in-frame only. The sample consists of roughly 80,000 clones, nearly 90% of them appearing once. The sequencing here drew on peripheral blood, taken on day 0 of MenACWY control vaccination. The chain links TRBV28 to TRBJ1-5, with D maybe TRBD1 (6 bases). The clonotype comes from an adult in good health. CDR3 in amino acids: CASSLGGANSNQPQHF. The DNA for the CDR3 is TGTGCCAGCAGCCTAGGGGGGGCGAATAGCAATCAGCCCCAGCATTTT.